One sample yielded the 21 T cell receptor beta chains listed below, sequenced in a study of regulatory T cells in long-lasting Graves disease (dated by TCRdb to the early 2020s). The library was produced with multiplex PCR. The reads were generated on an Illumina HiSeq 4000. CDR3 regions were amplified by Arm-PCR with iRepertoire HTBI primers to construct TCR beta libraries. TCRdb handled the public reads itself, with Q25 trimming in fastp and clone calling in MiXCR, and kept productive beta chains. Records with the same CDR3 protein are collapsed into one entry carrying the most frequent genes and DNA. The sample table lists some 370,000 distinct CDR3 sequences, roughly 25% of them with a count of one. The ten largest clones take up 25% to 30% of the sample. What this sample's time point label stands for: persistent/refractory GD, antithyroid drugs over 5 years with positive TRAb. For both TCR sequencing and RNA sequencing, RNA was extracted from PBMCs using TRIzol.

The sequences come from peripheral blood mononuclear cells (PBMCs), collected when the disease was refractory, from a patient treated with antithyroid drugs. Receptors were obtained from a woman in her thirties or forties with Graves disease. Donor details come from another sample of the same person, matched by shared clones.

The sample holds a few counts of this clonotype. The chain carries TRBV3-1 and TRBJ1-1; D gene unclear. The CDR3 covers 14 residues. Trimming cost V 0 bases and J 3 bases, with 8 bases left between them. CDR1 is LGHDT, CDR2 YNNKEL, per germline (reference sequence). CDR3 amino acids: CASSQDTRDTEAFF. The DNA of the CDR3 is TGTGCCAGCAGCCAAGATACCCGGGACACTGAAGCTTTCTTT. The variable domain in full, with the rest retrieved from reference TRBV3-1 and TRBJ1-1, is DTAVSQTPKYLVTQMGNDKSIKCEQNLGHDTMYWYKQDSKKFLKIMFSYNNKELIINETVPNRFSPKSPDKAHLNLHINSLELGDSAVYFCASSQDTRDTEAFFGQGTRLTVV.

This clonotype has ten or more counts. The chain's CDR3 is CASSRSGTSGIETQYF. As DNA, the CDR3 is TGTGCCAGCAGCAGATCCGGGACTAGCGGGATAGAGACCCAGTACTTC. The chain has TRBV28 and TRBJ2-5; 13 bases are shared with TRBD2. Germline assignment: CDR1 MDHEN and CDR2 SYDVKM. This CDR3 spans 16 amino acids. The trim removed 6 bases at V and 4 bases at J, leaving 8 bases unmatched.

Only a few counts were recorded for this clonotype. The chain carries TRBV30 and TRBJ2-7; no reliable D call. CDR3 length: 13 residues. From germline, CDR1 is GTSNPN and CDR2 SVGIG (reference sequence). V lost 1 base to trimming and J lost 2 bases, with 9 bases between them. CDR3 loop: CAWSGLLTYEQYF. DNA for the CDR3: TGTGCCTGGAGTGGGCTCCTTACCTACGAGCAGTACTTC.

In its sample, this clonotype was seen a few times. The rearrangement links TRBV27 to TRBJ2-7; TRBD2 matches at 9 bases. The CDR3 loop spans 15 amino acids. The V gene's germline CDR1 is MNHEY and CDR2 SMNVEV (reference sequence). With V trimmed by 4 bases and J by 7 bases, 11 bases remained unmatched. The CDR3 sequence is CASSWAGGPEREQYF. The CDR3 DNA reads TGTGCCAGCAGTTGGGCGGGAGGGCCGGAGCGAGAGCAGTACTTC.

In its sample, this clonotype was seen many times. This sequence joins TRBV6-5 and TRBJ1-1; D possibly corresponds to TRBD1 (6 bases). Trimming shortened V by 2 bases and J by 2 bases, and 9 bases separated the two germline ends. Germline CDR1 MNHEY, CDR2 SVGAGI. There are 14 residues in the CDR3. The CDR3: CASSYRGANTEAFF. The CDR3 DNA reads TGTGCCAGCAGTTACAGGGGGGCCAACACTGAAGCTTTCTTT.

This chain uses TRBV28 with TRBJ2-3; TRBD2 aligns across 7 bases. This CDR3 region has 20 residues. V was clipped by 4 bases and J by 0 bases; unmatched bases: 19. In germline, CDR1 is MDHEN, CDR2 SYDVKM. The CDR3 DNA is TGTGCCAGCAGTTGGAGACTAGCTGCTCCCTTCCCATCTAGCACAGATACGCAGTATTTT. It is translated as CASSWRLAAPFPSSTDTQYF. Full variable domain (missing parts from reference TRBV28 and TRBJ2-3): DVKVTQSSRYLVKRTGEKVFLECVQDMDHENMFWYRQDPGLGLRLIYFSYDVKMKEKGDIPEGYSVSREKKERFSLILESASTNQTSMYLCASSWRLAAPFPSSTDTQYFGPGTRLTVL.

This rearrangement joins TRBV28 to TRBJ2-1; 8 bases match TRBD1. The CDR3 has 16 residues. In germline, CDR1 is MDHEN, CDR2 SYDVKM. The V segment lost 4 bases and the J segment 1 base; nucleotides outside the gene matches: 6. This CDR3 reads CASSSTGGRSYNEQFF. CDR3 nucleotides: TGTGCCAGCAGTTCCACAGGGGGGAGGTCCTACAATGAGCAGTTCTTC.

This clonotype was seen a single time. The J gene is TRBJ1-1, the V gene TRBV28, with 7 bases matching TRBD1. The CDR3 runs 16 residues. The V segment lost 5 bases and the J segment 0 bases; nucleotides outside the gene matches: 9. Germline CDR1 is MDHEN and CDR2 is SYDVKM. CDR3 residues: CASSPAYRGMNTEAFF. CDR3 bases: TGTGCCAGCAGTCCAGCCTACAGGGGAATGAACACTGAAGCTTTCTTT.

This clonotype was seen repeatedly, ten times or more. The chain uses TRBV12-3 or TRBV12-4 and TRBJ2-7, with D tentatively TRBD1 (6 bases). V lost 4 bases, J lost 0 bases, and 10 bases lay in between. The CDR3 spans 14 residues. CDR3 bases: TGTGCCAGCAGTTATGGACAGAGCTCCTACGAGCAGTACTTC. Encoded protein: CASSYGQSSYEQYF.

This clonotype appeared a few times. The chain carries TRBV13 and TRBJ2-7, with D tentatively TRBD1 or TRBD2 (7 bases each). This CDR3 comprises 17 residues. Trimming shortened V by 3 bases and J by 1 base, and 19 bases separated the two germline ends. From germline, CDR1 is PRHDT and CDR2 FYEKMQ (reference sequence). The CDR3 coding sequence is TGTGCCAGCAGCTTCGGGGTACAGGGGAGGGAATCCTACGAGCAGTACTTC. The encoded protein is CASSFGVQGRESYEQYF.

The table lists this clonotype with a few counts. The chain carries TRBV11-1 and TRBJ2-3, with D possibly being TRBD1 (6 bases). V lost 5 bases, J lost 4 bases, and 16 bases lay in between. CDR1 and CDR2 (germline): SGHAT, FQDESV (reference sequence). This CDR3 contains 15 residues. The CDR3 DNA follows: TGTGCCAGCAGCCACCGCCAGGGGCGGGCAGATACGCAGTATTTT. Its protein is CASSHRQGRADTQYF.

The V and J genes are TRBV20-1 and TRBJ1-5, with TRBD1 as a possible D gene (6 bases). V was trimmed by 3 bases and J by 0 bases, leaving 21 bases between them. The CDR3 contains 18 residues. Germline values: CDR1 DFQATT, CDR2 SNEGSKA (reference sequence). CDR3 sequence: CSASASGTTVYSNQPQHF. The CDR3 DNA follows: TGCAGTGCTAGTGCCTCCGGGACAACCGTCTATAGCAATCAGCCCCAGCATTTT.

Turning to this clonotype: A much more abundant neighbour one base away suggests this may be a read error. V and J are TRBV11-2 and TRBJ2-7, with 7 bases matching TRBD1. Germline CDR1 and CDR2: SGHAT and FQNNGV. CDR3 length equals 15 residues. CDR3 sequence (DNA): TGTGCCCGCAGCTTAGCAGTAGACAGGGCCTACGAGCAGTACTTC. Amino acids: CARSLAVDRAYEQYF.

In its sample, this clonotype was seen a few times. This chain links TRBV29-1 with TRBJ2-7; D may be TRBD1 or TRBD2 (6 bases each). CDR1 and CDR2 from the germline V gene are SQVTM and ANQGSEA. The V end was cut by 0 bases, the J end by 1 base, with 19 bases between. CDR3 length: 17 residues. In nucleotides, the CDR3 is TGCAGCGTTGAAGACCGGAATCGAGGGGGGACATCCTACGAGCAGTACTTC. As protein: CSVEDRNRGGTSYEQYF.

V gene TRBV15 combines with J gene TRBJ2-2; D might be TRBD1 or TRBD2, each matching 5 bases. V lost 1 base and J 7 bases, leaving 13 bases between the germline ends. There are 15 residues in the CDR3. CDR1 is LNHNV, CDR2 YYDKDF, per germline (reference sequence). Written as DNA, the CDR3 is TGTGCCACCAGCAGAGTTGGGGGTAGGGACGGGGAGCTGTTTTTT. It is translated as CATSRVGGRDGELFF.

This clonotype was detected many times. This CDR3 reads CASRRGALFMTGELFF. CDR3 DNA sequence: TGTGCCAGCAGGAGAGGGGCACTATTTATGACCGGGGAGCTGTTTTTT. V gene TRBV2 combines with J gene TRBJ2-2; D tentatively fits TRBD1 or TRBD2 (5 bases each). This CDR3 is built from 16 residues. Per the germline V gene, CDR1 is SNHLY and CDR2 is FYNNEI. Trimming took 6 bases from V and 5 from J, leaving 19 bases between them.

This clonotype was counted only a few times. The J gene is TRBJ1-1, the V gene TRBV3-1; D gene ambiguous. Trimming shortened V by 4 bases and J by 4 bases, and 19 bases separated the two germline ends. CDR1 is LGHDT and CDR2 is YNNKEL in the germline V gene (reference sequence). This CDR3 has 16 residues. The CDR3 loop reads CASSPYVRELGTEAFF. Here the CDR3 DNA reads TGTGCCAGCAGCCCATACGTCCGGGAACTGGGCACTGAAGCTTTCTTT.

As for this clonotype: A much larger clone lies one base from this, so it may be a read error. The V call is TRBV19, the J call TRBJ2-7; weak D call: TRBD2 (6 bases). This CDR3 region has 13 residues. Germline V lookup: CDR1 LNHDA, CDR2 SQIVND (reference sequence). V lost 7 bases to trimming and J lost 3 bases, with 13 bases between them. The CDR3 loop is CASMRDVIYEQYF. CDR3 DNA sequence: TGTGCCAGTATGCGGGACGTCATCTACGAGCAGTACTTC.

This clonotype was seen once. The rearrangement uses TRBV9 and TRBJ1-4; 7 positions agree with TRBD1. Germline loops: CDR1 SGDLS, CDR2 YYNGEE. The CDR3 runs 16 residues. V shed 0 bases, J shed 3 bases, and the junction held 5 bases outside the gene matches. The CDR3 DNA reads as TGTGCCAGCAGCGTAGGATTAGGACAGGCTAATGAAAAACTGTTTTTT. This sequence encodes CASSVGLGQANEKLFF.

This clonotype was found a few times. This chain uses TRBV6-2 or TRBV6-3 with TRBJ2-2; tentative D call: TRBD2 (7 bases). Germline loops: CDR1 MNHEY, CDR2 SVGEGT. This CDR3 has 15 residues. V was trimmed by 2 bases and J by 5 bases, leaving 12 bases between them. The CDR3 loop reads CASSYGGAITGELFF. The CDR3, as DNA: TGTGCCAGCAGTTACGGGGGGGCGATAACCGGGGAGCTGTTTTTT.

In its sample, this clonotype was seen a few times. This chain links TRBV20-1 with TRBJ2-2, with D possibly being TRBD2 (5 bases). CDR1 and CDR2 (germline): DFQATT, SNEGSKA (reference sequence). The V gene lost 6 bases and the J gene lost 1 base, with 12 bases spanning the gap. This CDR3 has 14 amino acids. Written as DNA, the CDR3 is TGCAGTGCGAGTGGACTGCAGAACACCGGGGAGCTGTTTTTT. Amino acid sequence: CSASGLQNTGELFF.